A selection of T cell receptor beta chains follows, all from one sample in a study of cytomegalovirus exposure and HLA in healthy donors. Sequenced by immunoSEQ multiplex PCR; TCRdb stores in-frame clones only, minus some. Among 150,000 to 200,000 clones listed, 75% to 85% were seen once. The material sequenced was PBMCs. These receptors originate from a man aged 18 to 30 in good health and CMV-seronegative. Both conserved end residues are part of each CDR3.

cdr3_aa: CASSFSLSGQVQETQYF; j_call: TRBJ2-5; v_call: TRBV5-1
cdr3_aa: CASSGLAASSYEQYF; j_call: TRBJ2-7; v_call: TRBV7-2
cdr3_aa: CASSHFLAGGTNEQFF; j_call: TRBJ2-1; v_call: TRBV4-2
cdr3_aa: CASSYRSMEQPQHF; j_call: TRBJ1-5; v_call: TRBV6-5
cdr3_aa: CASKLTGSNQPQHF; j_call: TRBJ1-5; v_call: TRBV2
cdr3_aa: CASSEQGSTDTQYF; j_call: TRBJ2-3; v_call: TRBV6-4
cdr3_aa: CASTAGQGWETQYF; j_call: TRBJ2-5; v_call: TRBV19
cdr3_aa: CASSLGGLDLLYQETQYF; j_call: TRBJ2-5; v_call: TRBV11-2
cdr3_aa: CSALAGGYNEQFF; j_call: TRBJ2-1; v_call: TRBV29-1
cdr3_aa: CASSQTGTGTEQYF; j_call: TRBJ2-7; v_call: TRBV4-3
cdr3_aa: CASSLLAGATDTQYF; j_call: TRBJ2-3; v_call: TRBV27
cdr3_aa: CASSGQGPGANVLTF; j_call: TRBJ2-6; v_call: TRBV6-6
cdr3_aa: CASSLVDSRPHEQYF; j_call: TRBJ2-7; v_call: TRBV5-1
cdr3_aa: CASSRRTRGNNEQFF; j_call: TRBJ2-1; v_call: TRBV7-9
cdr3_aa: CASSPPWAGPQETQYF; j_call: TRBJ2-5; v_call: TRBV18
cdr3_aa: CASSLDLQREEQYF; j_call: TRBJ2-7; v_call: TRBV11-3
cdr3_aa: CASSAWTSGRTLAKNIQYF; j_call: TRBJ2-4; v_call: TRBV2
cdr3_aa: CAWRRIPRTAQYGYTF; j_call: TRBJ1-2; v_call: TRBV30
cdr3_aa: CSVGQSSGGGYTF; j_call: TRBJ1-2; v_call: TRBV29-1
cdr3_aa: CASSPRRREVGEQYF; j_call: TRBJ2-7; v_call: TRBV18
cdr3_aa: CASRLAGGPYGEQYF; j_call: TRBJ2-7; v_call: TRBV5-4
cdr3_aa: CASSRDIWQFF; j_call: TRBJ2-1; v_call: TRBV28
cdr3_aa: CARTGTAPNGYTF; j_call: TRBJ1-2; v_call: TRBV2
cdr3_aa: CASSLGAVREQYF; j_call: TRBJ2-7; v_call: TRBV7-3
cdr3_aa: CSAITGDTQYF; j_call: TRBJ2-3; v_call: TRBV20-1
cdr3_aa: CASSTGMTYEQYF; j_call: TRBJ2-7; v_call: TRBV6-6
cdr3_aa: CASSIVGGPNYGYTF; j_call: TRBJ1-2; v_call: TRBV19
cdr3_aa: CASATPGTGKIGETQYF; j_call: TRBJ2-5; v_call: TRBV28
cdr3_aa: CAWNPGTEVTEAFF; j_call: TRBJ1-1; v_call: TRBV30
cdr3_aa: CASSFGTGNTEAFF; j_call: TRBJ1-1; v_call: TRBV7-3
cdr3_aa: CASSDPDRVPGYTF; j_call: TRBJ1-2; v_call: TRBV6-4
cdr3_aa: CAISDVLLTDTQYF; j_call: TRBJ2-3; v_call: TRBV10-3
cdr3_aa: CAWSPSGEGTEAFF; j_call: TRBJ1-1; v_call: TRBV30
cdr3_aa: CASSLDSYGYTF; j_call: TRBJ1-2; v_call: TRBV6-5
cdr3_aa: CARVGTQYF; j_call: TRBJ2-5; v_call: TRBV5-1
cdr3_aa: CASSPRRSSGNTIYF; j_call: TRBJ1-3; v_call: TRBV7-2
cdr3_aa: CASSISSGETQYF; j_call: TRBJ2-5; v_call: TRBV9
cdr3_aa: CASSLGEGWNEKLFF; j_call: TRBJ1-4; v_call: TRBV7-6
cdr3_aa: CASSLGLAGVEQYF; j_call: TRBJ2-7; v_call: TRBV7-8
cdr3_aa: CASRPGLAATYNEQFF; j_call: TRBJ2-1; v_call: TRBV7-2
cdr3_aa: CASSYSLAGAYNEQFF; j_call: TRBJ2-1; v_call: TRBV6-5
cdr3_aa: CSVRTDILTEAFF; j_call: TRBJ1-1; v_call: TRBV29-1
cdr3_aa: CASSFRRDSLQETQYF; j_call: TRBJ2-5; v_call: TRBV14
cdr3_aa: CASSLAPLGRNTEAFF; j_call: TRBJ1-1; v_call: TRBV7-2
cdr3_aa: CASSQVLTYRGLPQETQYF; j_call: TRBJ2-5; v_call: TRBV4-3
cdr3_aa: CAWSLGLASNEQYF; j_call: TRBJ2-7; v_call: TRBV30
cdr3_aa: CASSYSSNSPLHF; j_call: TRBJ1-6; v_call: TRBV6-5
cdr3_aa: CASSFQIADTEAFF; j_call: TRBJ1-1; v_call: TRBV5-1
cdr3_aa: CATSRQDRAPNEQFF; j_call: TRBJ2-1; v_call: TRBV15
cdr3_aa: CASSFSGGEQSYEQYF; j_call: TRBJ2-7; v_call: TRBV27
cdr3_aa: CASSQLAGDYNEQFF; j_call: TRBJ2-1; v_call: TRBV6-4
cdr3_aa: CASSPTAGPQETQYF; j_call: TRBJ2-5; v_call: TRBV5-4
cdr3_aa: CASSARGTQYF; j_call: TRBJ2-5; v_call: TRBV25-1